Each of the 11 T cell receptor beta chains below was sequenced from the same sample in a study of blood T cells in healthy people across ages. Primers used in a second PCR of roughly 6 to 11 cycles were a sample-barcoded 5' primer and a J-beta primer mix. TCRdb passed the 5' RACE reads through MiXCR, listing each CDR3 protein once. Here the sample spans around 1.5 million distinct CDR3 sequences, roughly 40% being singletons. What was sequenced was blood. Receptors were obtained from a woman in her late teens or twenties in good health.

This clonotype was found many times. The gene calls are TRBV7-9 and TRBJ2-3; perhaps TRBD2 as D (5 bases). The germline CDR1 and CDR2 sequences are SEHNR and FQNEAQ (reference sequence). Trimming took 8 bases from V and 0 from J, leaving 15 bases between them. The CDR3 totals 15 residues. The CDR3 DNA reads TGTGCCAGCTCCGACTACAGAACTAGCACAGATACGCAGTATTTT. This encodes CASSDYRTSTDTQYF.

Details on this clonotype: One junction end does not reproduce the germline sequence, and a read error may be involved. The V and J genes are TRBV20-1 and TRBJ2-7; TRBD1 matches 7 bases. Germline-derived CDR1 and CDR2 are DFQATT and SNEGSKA (reference sequence). This CDR3 spans 12 amino acids. This CDR3 is CSEQGSSYDQYF. CDR3 sequence (DNA): TGCAGTGAACAGGGGTCGTCCTACGATCAGTACTTC.

The chain carries TRBV7-9 and TRBJ2-5; D not resolved. Per germline, CDR1 SEHNR and CDR2 FQNEAQ (reference sequence). The germline V and J ends were trimmed by 4 bases and 11 bases, with 26 bases remaining between them. CDR3 length: 16 residues. The CDR3 nucleotides are TGTGCCAGCAGCTATCAAACGTCCTCGCGAGGCAATGAGCAGTACTTC. This codes for CASSYQTSSRGNEQYF. Full variable domain (missing parts from reference TRBV7-9 and TRBJ2-5): DTGVSQNPRHKITKRGQNVTFRCDPISEHNRLYWYRQTLGQGPEFLTYFQNEAQLEKSRLLSDRFSAERPKGSFSTLEIQRTEQGDSAMYLCASSYQTSSRGNEQYFGPGTRLLVL.

This chain uses TRBV10-2 with TRBJ2-5; 10 positions agree with TRBD2. This CDR3 has 15 residues. The V gene's germline CDR1 is WSHSY and CDR2 SAAADI. The V and J ends lost 6 bases and 11 bases, in that order; junction bases with no gene match: 15. CDR3 sequence: CASSHLAGADNEQYF. The CDR3 coding sequence is TGCGCCAGCAGCCACCTAGCGGGGGCCGACAATGAGCAGTACTTC.

This clonotype was counted only a few times. The chain combines TRBV6-1 with TRBJ1-2; 8 positions agree with TRBD1. The CDR3 totals 18 residues. V was clipped by 2 bases and J by 4 bases; unmatched bases: 15. In germline, CDR1 is MNHNS, CDR2 SASEGT. The CDR3 nucleotides are TGTGCCAGCAGTGAACTATCTCTGGGACAGGTCGGTGCCTATGGCTACACCTTC. Translating it yields CASSELSLGQVGAYGYTF.

The chain is built from TRBV7-9 and TRBJ2-3; D is perhaps TRBD1 (6 bases). This CDR3 has 12 amino acids. V was trimmed by 5 bases and J by 13 bases, leaving 16 bases between them. The germline CDR1 and CDR2 sequences are SEHNR and FQNEAQ (reference sequence). The CDR3 spells CASSPDSPEEYF. The CDR3, as DNA: TGTGCCAGCAGCCCGGACAGCCCCGAGGAGTATTTT.

The CDR3 reads CASSQGGTGTGGVRDGYTF. In nucleotides, the CDR3 is TGCGCCAGCAGCCAAGGGGGAACCGGGACAGGGGGCGTTAGGGATGGCTACACCTTC. This sequence joins TRBV4-1 and TRBJ1-2, with 12 bases identical to TRBD1. Unmatched junction bases numbered 15, after V lost 1 base and J lost 6 bases. There are 19 residues in the CDR3. The germline CDR1 and CDR2 sequences are MGHRA and YSYEKL.

This clonotype occurred many times. The chain combines TRBV9 with TRBJ2-1; a weak D match, TRBD2 (5 bases). Germline V CDR1 and CDR2: SGDLS, YYNGEE. The V end was cut by 1 base, the J end by 2 bases, with 10 bases between. This CDR3 region has 15 residues. This CDR3 is CASSVKLGPYNEQFF. The CDR3 DNA sequence: TGTGCCAGCAGCGTAAAACTAGGCCCCTACAATGAGCAGTTCTTC.

A few counts support this clonotype. This chain links TRBV12-3 or TRBV12-4 with TRBJ2-3; D ambiguous. The CDR3 sequence is 16 residues long. The V end lost 0 bases, the J end lost 1 base, and 11 bases lay between the germline ends. Written as DNA, the CDR3 is TGTGCCAGCAGTTTAGCTAGTCAGCGCCGCACAGATACGCAGTATTTT. This encodes CASSLASQRRTDTQYF.

There are a few counts of this clonotype. This sequence joins TRBV11-2 and TRBJ2-1, with TRBD2 matching 9 bases. The CDR3 is 15 residues long. Trimming removed 1 base from V and 7 bases from J; junction bases left unmatched: 5. CDR1 SGHAT and CDR2 FQNNGV come from the germline V gene. The CDR3 nucleotides are TGTGCCAGCAGCTTAGGGCCTAGCGGGACTAATGAGCAGTTCTTC. Residues: CASSLGPSGTNEQFF.

The chain uses TRBV7-9 and TRBJ1-2; D is unresolved. The CDR3 consists of 15 residues. The V gene lost 4 bases and the J gene lost 4 bases, with 16 bases spanning the gap. The germline CDR1 and CDR2 sequences are SEHNR and FQNEAQ (reference sequence). CDR3 DNA: TGTGCCAGCAGCTACGGGCCGATGGCACCCTATGGCTACACCTTC. It specifies CASSYGPMAPYGYTF.